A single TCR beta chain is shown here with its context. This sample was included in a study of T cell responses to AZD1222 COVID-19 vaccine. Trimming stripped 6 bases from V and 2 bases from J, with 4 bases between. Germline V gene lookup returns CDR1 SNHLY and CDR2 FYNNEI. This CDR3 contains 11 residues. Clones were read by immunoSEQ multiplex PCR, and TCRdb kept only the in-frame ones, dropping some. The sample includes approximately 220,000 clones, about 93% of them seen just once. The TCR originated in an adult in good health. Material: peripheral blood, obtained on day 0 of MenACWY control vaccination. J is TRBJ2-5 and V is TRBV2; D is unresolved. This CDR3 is CASSEQETQYF. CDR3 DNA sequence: TGTGCCAGCAGCGAACAAGAGACCCAGTACTTC.